One T cell receptor beta chain is described in this entry. This record belongs to a study of blood T cell repertoires in COVID-19. For the study at large: T cells, B-cell-depleted T cells, or PBMCs supplied cDNA or gDNA.

The Seattle patients joined while their infection was active and were tracked longitudinally afterward. In the original workflow: From reference gene primer amplification, estimates of nucleated cell counts were derived. Here immunoSEQ multiplex PCR was the method, and the copy in TCRdb shows in-frame clones only, minus some. V and J calls and clone size follow that table, whereas D and trimming were derived from the DNA. The sample yields more than 350,000 clones, roughly nine tenths seen once. V dropped 0 bases and J dropped 7; count of bases not matched to a gene: 11. CDR1 and CDR2 from the germline V gene are LGHNA and YSLEER. The CDR3 extends over 17 amino acids.

The specimen sequenced was peripheral blood. The chain links TRBV4-3 to TRBJ2-1; 8 bases match TRBD2. The clonotype was recovered from a woman in her 30s with COVID-19, enrolled during active disease. The CDR3 nucleotides are TGCGCCAGCAGCCAAGAATCCTCGGGAGGGCCGTTAAATGAGCAGTTCTTC. This codes for CASSQESSGGPLNEQFF.